The 3 T cell receptor beta chains given below trace back to one sample, sequenced in a study of T cells in Graves' hyperthyroidism and ophthalmopathy. It was RNA transcripts that yielded the amplified TCR beta CDR3 regions. HTBI primers drove first-round RT-PCR of the TCR CDR3. TCRdb itself ran the multiplex PCR reads through MiXCR, one entry per CDR3 protein. In the table there are 450,000 to 650,000 distinct CDR3 sequences, roughly 17% of which are singletons. The sequencing input was blood. These TCRs come from a woman between 18 and 29 years old with Graves' ophthalmopathy.

This clonotype was found many times. The chain combines TRBV28 with TRBJ2-3, with 8 bases identical to TRBD2. The V segment lost 7 bases and the J segment 2 bases; nucleotides outside the gene matches: 5. The CDR3 covers 14 residues. Per germline, CDR1 MDHEN and CDR2 SYDVKM. The CDR3 coding sequence is TGTGCCAGCATGGGCGGGAGGCCCACAGATACGCAGTATTTT. Protein product: CASMGGRPTDTQYF.

Many counts were recorded for this clonotype. J is TRBJ2-2 and V is TRBV2; D is uncertain. Between the trimmed V and J ends, which lost 0 bases and 3 bases, there was a span of 2 bases. Germline V lookup: CDR1 SNHLY, CDR2 FYNNEI. There are 13 residues in the CDR3. The CDR3 DNA is TGTGCCAGCAGTGAAGCGGACACCGGGGAGCTGTTTTTT. This sequence encodes CASSEADTGELFF.

For this clonotype: This likely comes from a read error, as the CDR3 has no conserved phenylalanine or tryptophan at its end. The chain couples TRBV6-5 to TRBJ2-7; D is possibly TRBD1 (5 bases). V dropped 0 bases and J dropped 3 bases, with 12 bases sitting between them. CDR1 MNHEY and CDR2 SVGAGI come from the germline V gene. This CDR3 has 15 residues. The DNA for the CDR3 is TGTGCCAGCAGTTACTCGAGAAGGGGCGGCTACGAGCAGTACCTC. It yields the protein CASSYSRRGGYEQYL.